This paragraph covers one TCR beta chain sequence. Its antigen remains unidentified. This record comes from a study of T cell responses to AZD1222 COVID-19 vaccine. Whole-study context: Second-dose groups at about 4 or about 12 weeks were pooled.

Study-wide findings and caveats: Spike was spanned by vaccine-associated CD4 TCRs, which were dominant at 160-218 and 743-854. There were mostly white British donors and more females than males, and clonal diversity was possibly underestimated. Reports say nearly half of spike-specific TCRs go after unmutated variant regions.

The protocol was immunoSEQ multiplex PCR, while the TCRdb copy is restricted to in-frame clones and leaves out a portion. The top ten hold roughly 44% of the sample, which has 95,000 to 110,000 clones, 91% seen once. Germline CDR1 reads MNHEY; CDR2 reads SVGAGI. The CDR3 is 14 amino acids. Between the trimmed V and J ends, which lost 6 bases and 8 bases, there was a span of 19 bases. The rearrangement links TRBV6-5 to TRBJ2-5, with D perhaps assigned TRBD1 or TRBD2 (6 bases each). The input for sequencing was peripheral blood, taken on day 0 of AZD1222 vaccination. This clonotype originated in an adult in good health. CDR3 in DNA: TGTGCCAGCAGCGGGGGAGGATGGGGGCGCACCCAGTACTTC. Translated: CASSGGGWGRTQYF.